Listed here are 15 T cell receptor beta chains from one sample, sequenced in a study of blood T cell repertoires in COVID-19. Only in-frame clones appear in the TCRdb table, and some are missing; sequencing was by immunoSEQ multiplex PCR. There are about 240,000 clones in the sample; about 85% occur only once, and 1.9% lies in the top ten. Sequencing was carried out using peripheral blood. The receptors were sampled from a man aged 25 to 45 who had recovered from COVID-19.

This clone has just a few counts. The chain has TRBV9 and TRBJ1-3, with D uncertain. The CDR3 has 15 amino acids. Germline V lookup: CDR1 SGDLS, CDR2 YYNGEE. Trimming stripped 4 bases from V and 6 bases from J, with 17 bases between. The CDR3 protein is CASSPTPFPANTIYF. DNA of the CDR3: TGTGCCAGCAGCCCAACACCCTTCCCTGCAAACACCATATATTTT.

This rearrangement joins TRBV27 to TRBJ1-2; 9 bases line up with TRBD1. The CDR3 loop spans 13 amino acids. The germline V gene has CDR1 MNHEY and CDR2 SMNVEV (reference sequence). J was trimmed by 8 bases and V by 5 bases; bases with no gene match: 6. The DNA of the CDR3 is TGTGCCAGCAGTAACCGGGACAGGGACGGCTACACCTTC. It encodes CASSNRDRDGYTF.

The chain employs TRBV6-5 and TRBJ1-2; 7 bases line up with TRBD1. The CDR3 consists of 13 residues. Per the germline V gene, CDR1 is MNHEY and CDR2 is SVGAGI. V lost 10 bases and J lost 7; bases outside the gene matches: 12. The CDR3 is CATRPTGPGGYTF. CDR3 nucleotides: TGTGCCACCAGACCGACAGGGCCTGGTGGCTACACCTTC.

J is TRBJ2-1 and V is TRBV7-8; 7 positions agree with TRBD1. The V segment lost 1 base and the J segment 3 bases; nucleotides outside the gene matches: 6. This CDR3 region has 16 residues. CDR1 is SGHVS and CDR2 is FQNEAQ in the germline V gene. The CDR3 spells CASSLGTAGGYNEQFF. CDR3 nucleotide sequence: TGTGCCAGCAGCTTAGGAACGGCAGGGGGCTACAATGAGCAGTTCTTC.

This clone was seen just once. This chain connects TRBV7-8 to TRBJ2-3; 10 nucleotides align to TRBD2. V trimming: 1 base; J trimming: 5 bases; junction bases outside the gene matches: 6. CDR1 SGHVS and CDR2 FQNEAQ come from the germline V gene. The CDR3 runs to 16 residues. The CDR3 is CASSLGLAGAGDTQYF. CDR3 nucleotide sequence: TGTGCCAGCAGCTTAGGGCTAGCGGGGGCGGGAGATACGCAGTATTTT.

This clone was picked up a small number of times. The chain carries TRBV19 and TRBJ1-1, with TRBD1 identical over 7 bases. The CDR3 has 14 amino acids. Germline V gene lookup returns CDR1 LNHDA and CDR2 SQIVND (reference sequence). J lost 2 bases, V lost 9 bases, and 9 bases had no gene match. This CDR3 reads CASFAGTENTEAFF. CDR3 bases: TGTGCCAGCTTTGCCGGGACAGAAAACACTGAAGCTTTCTTT.

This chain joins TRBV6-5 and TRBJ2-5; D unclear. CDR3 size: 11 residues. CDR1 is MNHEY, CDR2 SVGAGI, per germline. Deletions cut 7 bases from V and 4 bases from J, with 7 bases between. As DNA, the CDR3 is TGTGCCAGCACGGCAGGAGAGACCCAGTACTTC. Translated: CASTAGETQYF.

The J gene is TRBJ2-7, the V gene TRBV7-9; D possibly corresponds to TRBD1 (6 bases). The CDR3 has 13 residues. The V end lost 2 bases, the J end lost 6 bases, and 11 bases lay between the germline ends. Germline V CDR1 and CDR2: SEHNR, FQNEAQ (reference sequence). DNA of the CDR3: TGTGCCAGCAGCTTATCGGCAGGGGTCGAGCAGTACGTC. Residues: CASSLSAGVEQYV.

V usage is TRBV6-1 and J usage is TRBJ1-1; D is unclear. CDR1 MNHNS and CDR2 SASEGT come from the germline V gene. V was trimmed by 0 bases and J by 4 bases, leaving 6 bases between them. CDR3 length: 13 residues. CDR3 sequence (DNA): TGTGCCAGCAGTGAAGCGTACAGCACTGAAGCTTTCTTT. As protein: CASSEAYSTEAFF.

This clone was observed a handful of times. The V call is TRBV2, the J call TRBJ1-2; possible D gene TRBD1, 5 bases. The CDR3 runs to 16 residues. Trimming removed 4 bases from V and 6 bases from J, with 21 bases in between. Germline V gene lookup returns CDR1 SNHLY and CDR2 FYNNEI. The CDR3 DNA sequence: TGTGCCAGCAGTGTCACCCGCGGAGGGCGGGGGGATGGCTACACCTTC. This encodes CASSVTRGGRGDGYTF.

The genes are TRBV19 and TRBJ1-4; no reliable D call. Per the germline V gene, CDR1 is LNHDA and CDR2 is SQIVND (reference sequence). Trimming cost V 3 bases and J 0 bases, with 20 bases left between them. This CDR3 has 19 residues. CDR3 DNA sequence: TGTGCCAGTAGTATGGAGGGTCCTCAGAGTATAGCAACTAATGAAAAACTGTTTTTT. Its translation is CASSMEGPQSIATNEKLFF.

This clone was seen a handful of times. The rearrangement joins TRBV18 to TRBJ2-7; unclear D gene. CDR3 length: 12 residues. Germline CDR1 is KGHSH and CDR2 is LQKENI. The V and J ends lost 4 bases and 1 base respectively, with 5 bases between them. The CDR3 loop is CASSLPSYEQYF. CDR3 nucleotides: TGTGCCAGCTCACTCCCTTCCTACGAGCAGTACTTC.

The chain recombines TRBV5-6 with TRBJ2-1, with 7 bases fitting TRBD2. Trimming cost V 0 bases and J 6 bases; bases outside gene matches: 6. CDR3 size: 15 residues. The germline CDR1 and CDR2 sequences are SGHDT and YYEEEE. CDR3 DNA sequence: TGTGCCAGCAGCTTGGGACAGCGGGGAAGCAATGAGCAGTTCTTC. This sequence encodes CASSLGQRGSNEQFF.

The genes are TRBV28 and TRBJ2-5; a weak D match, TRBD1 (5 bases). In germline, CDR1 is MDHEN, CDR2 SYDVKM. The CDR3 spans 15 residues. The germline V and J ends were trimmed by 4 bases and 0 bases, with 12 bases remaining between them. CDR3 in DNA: TGTGCCAGCAGTTCAATAGACAGCTACCAAGAGACCCAGTACTTC. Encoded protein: CASSSIDSYQETQYF. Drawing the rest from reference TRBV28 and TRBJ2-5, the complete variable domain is DVKVTQSSRYLVKRTGEKVFLECVQDMDHENMFWYRQDPGLGLRLIYFSYDVKMKEKGDIPEGYSVSREKKERFSLILESASTNQTSMYLCASSSIDSYQETQYFGPGTRLLVL.

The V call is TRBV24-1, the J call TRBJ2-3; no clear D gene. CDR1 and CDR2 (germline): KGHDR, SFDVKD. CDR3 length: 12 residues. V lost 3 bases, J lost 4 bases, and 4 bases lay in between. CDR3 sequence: CATSDRADTQYF. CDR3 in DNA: TGTGCCACCAGTGATCGCGCAGATACGCAGTATTTT.